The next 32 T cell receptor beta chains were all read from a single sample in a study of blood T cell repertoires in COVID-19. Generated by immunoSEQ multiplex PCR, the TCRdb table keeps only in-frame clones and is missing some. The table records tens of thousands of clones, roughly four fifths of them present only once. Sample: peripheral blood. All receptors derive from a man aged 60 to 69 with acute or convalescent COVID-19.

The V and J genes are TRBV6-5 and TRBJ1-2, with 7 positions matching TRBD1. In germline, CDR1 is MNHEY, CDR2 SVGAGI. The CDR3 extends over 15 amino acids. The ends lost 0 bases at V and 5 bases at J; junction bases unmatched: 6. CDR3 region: CASSYSSTGQYGYTF. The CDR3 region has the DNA TGTGCCAGCAGTTACTCCTCGACAGGGCAGTATGGCTACACCTTC.

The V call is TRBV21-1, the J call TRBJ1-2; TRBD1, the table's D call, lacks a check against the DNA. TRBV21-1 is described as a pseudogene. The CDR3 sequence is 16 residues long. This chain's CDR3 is CASSIPGQPRRYGYTF. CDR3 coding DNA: TGTGCCAGCAGCATTCCGGGACAGCCACGGCGCTATGGCTACACCTTC.

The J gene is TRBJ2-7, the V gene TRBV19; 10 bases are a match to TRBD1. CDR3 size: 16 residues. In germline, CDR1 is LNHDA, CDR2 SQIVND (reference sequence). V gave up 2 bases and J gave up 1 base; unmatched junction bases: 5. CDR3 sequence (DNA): TGTGCCAGTAGTATAACGCGGGACAGGGGTTCCTACGAGCAGTACTTC. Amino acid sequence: CASSITRDRGSYEQYF.

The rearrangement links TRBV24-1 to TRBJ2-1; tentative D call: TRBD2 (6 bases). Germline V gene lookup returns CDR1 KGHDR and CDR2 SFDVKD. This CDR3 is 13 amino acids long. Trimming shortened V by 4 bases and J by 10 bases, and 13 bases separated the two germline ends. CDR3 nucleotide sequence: TGTGCCACCAGTGAACCCGGGGGAGTAGAGCAGTTCTTC. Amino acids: CATSEPGGVEQFF.

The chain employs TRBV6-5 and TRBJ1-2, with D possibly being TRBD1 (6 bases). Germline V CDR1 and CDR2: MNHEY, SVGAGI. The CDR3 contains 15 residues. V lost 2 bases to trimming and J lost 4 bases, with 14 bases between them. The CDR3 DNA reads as TGTGCCAGCAGTTACGAACAGGGAGTTGCCTATGGCTACACCTTC. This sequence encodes CASSYEQGVAYGYTF.

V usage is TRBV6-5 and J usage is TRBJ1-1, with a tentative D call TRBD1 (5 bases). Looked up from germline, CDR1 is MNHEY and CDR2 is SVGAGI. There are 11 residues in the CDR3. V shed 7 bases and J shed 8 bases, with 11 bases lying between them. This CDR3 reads CASMGGVEAFF. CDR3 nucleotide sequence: TGTGCCAGCATGGGGGGAGTAGAAGCTTTCTTT.

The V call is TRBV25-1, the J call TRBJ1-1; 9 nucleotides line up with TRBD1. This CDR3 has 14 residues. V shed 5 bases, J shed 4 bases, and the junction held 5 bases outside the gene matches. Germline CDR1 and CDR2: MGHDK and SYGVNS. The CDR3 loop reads CASSPQGASTEAFF. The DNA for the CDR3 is TGTGCCAGCAGTCCACAGGGGGCAAGCACTGAAGCTTTCTTT.

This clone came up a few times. The CDR3 DNA reads TGCGCCAGCAGCCAAGCAGGACAGGCTTCCTCCTACGAGCAGTACTTC. This gives the protein CASSQAGQASSYEQYF. This chain joins TRBV4-1 and TRBJ2-7; 7 bases are a match to TRBD1. V was clipped by 1 base and J by 0 bases; unmatched bases: 6. The germline CDR1 and CDR2 sequences are MGHRA and YSYEKL. This CDR3 comprises 16 residues.

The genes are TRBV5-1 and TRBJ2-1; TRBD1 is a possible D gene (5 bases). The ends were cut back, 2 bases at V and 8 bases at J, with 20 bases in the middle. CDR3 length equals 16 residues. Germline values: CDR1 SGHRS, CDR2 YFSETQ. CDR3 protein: CASSFGASLTADEQFF. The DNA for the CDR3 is TGCGCCAGCAGCTTTGGAGCCTCCTTGACAGCAGATGAGCAGTTCTTC.

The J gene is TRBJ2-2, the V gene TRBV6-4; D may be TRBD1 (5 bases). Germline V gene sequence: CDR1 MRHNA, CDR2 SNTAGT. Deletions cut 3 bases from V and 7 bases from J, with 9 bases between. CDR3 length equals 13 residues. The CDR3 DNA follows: TGTGCCAGCAGTGAACAGGTTGGCGGGGAGCTGTTTTTT. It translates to CASSEQVGGELFF.

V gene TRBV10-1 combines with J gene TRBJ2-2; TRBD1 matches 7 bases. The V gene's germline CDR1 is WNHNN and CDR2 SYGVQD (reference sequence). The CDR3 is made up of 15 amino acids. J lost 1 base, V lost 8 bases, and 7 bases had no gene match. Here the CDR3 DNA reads TGCGCCAGCGGTCGACAGGGATTGAACACCGGGGAGCTGTTTTTT. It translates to CASGRQGLNTGELFF.

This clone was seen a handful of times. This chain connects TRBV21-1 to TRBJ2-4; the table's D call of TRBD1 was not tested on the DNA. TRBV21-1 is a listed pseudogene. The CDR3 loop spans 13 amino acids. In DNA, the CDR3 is TGTGCCAGCAGCAGGGACACTGGGAACATTCAGTACTTC. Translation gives CASSRDTGNIQYF.

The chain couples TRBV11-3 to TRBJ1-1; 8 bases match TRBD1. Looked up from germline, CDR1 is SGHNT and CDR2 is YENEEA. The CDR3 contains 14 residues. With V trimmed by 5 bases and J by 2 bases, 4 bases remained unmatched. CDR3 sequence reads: CASSTGQGNTEAFF. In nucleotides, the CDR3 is TGTGCCAGCAGCACCGGACAGGGTAACACTGAAGCTTTCTTT.

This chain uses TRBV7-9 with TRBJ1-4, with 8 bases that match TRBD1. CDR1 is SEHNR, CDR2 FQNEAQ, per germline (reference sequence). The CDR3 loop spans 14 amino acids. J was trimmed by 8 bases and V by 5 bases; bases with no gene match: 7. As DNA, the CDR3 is TGTGCCAGCAGCCCCGGACAGGGAGGGGAAAAACTGTTTTTT. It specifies CASSPGQGGEKLFF.

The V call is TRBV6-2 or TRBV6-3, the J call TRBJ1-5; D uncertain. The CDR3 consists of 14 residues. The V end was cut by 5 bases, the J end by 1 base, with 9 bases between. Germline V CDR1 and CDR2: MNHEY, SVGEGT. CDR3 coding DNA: TGTGCCAGCAGTGTACAGTCAAGCAATCAGCCCCAGCATTTT. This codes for CASSVQSSNQPQHF.

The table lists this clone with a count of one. The CDR3 protein is CASSTSQDPRGEKLFF. CDR3 bases: TGTGCCAGCAGCACATCCCAGGACCCCAGAGGGGAAAAACTGTTTTTT. This sequence joins TRBV9 and TRBJ1-4; D not resolved. Trimming removed 4 bases at V and 8 bases at J, with 21 bases between. The CDR3 sequence is 16 residues long. Germline V gene data show CDR1 as SGDLS and CDR2 as YYNGEE.

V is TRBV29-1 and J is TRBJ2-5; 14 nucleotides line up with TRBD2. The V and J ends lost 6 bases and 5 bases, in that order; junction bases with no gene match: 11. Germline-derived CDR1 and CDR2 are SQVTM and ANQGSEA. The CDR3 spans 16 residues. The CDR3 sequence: CSVKGLAGEVGETQYF. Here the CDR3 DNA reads TGCAGCGTAAAGGGACTAGCGGGGGAAGTGGGGGAGACCCAGTACTTC.

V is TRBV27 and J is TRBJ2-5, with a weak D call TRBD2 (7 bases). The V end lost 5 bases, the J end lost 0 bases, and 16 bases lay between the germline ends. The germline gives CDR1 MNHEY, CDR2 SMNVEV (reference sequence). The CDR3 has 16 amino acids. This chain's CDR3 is CASSRGGSLNQETQYF. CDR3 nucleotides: TGTGCCAGCAGTAGGGGGGGCAGCTTGAACCAAGAGACCCAGTACTTC.

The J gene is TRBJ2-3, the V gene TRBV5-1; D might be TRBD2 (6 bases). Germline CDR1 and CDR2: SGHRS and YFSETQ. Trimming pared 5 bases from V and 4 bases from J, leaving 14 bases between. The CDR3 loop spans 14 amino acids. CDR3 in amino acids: CASRSSGTADTQYF. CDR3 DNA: TGCGCCAGCAGAAGTAGCGGCACCGCAGATACGCAGTATTTT.

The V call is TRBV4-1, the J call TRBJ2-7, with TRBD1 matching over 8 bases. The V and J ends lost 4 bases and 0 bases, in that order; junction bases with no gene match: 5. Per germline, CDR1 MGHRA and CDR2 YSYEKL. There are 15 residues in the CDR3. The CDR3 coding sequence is TGCGCCAGCAGCCGGGACAGGTTTAGCTCCTACGAGCAGTACTTC. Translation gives CASSRDRFSSYEQYF.

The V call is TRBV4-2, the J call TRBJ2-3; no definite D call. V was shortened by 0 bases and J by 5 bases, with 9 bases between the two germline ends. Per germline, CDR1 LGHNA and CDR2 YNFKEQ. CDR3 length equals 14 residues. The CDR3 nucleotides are TGTGCCAGCAGCCAAGATTCCCCAGAAGATACGCAGTATTTT. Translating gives CASSQDSPEDTQYF.

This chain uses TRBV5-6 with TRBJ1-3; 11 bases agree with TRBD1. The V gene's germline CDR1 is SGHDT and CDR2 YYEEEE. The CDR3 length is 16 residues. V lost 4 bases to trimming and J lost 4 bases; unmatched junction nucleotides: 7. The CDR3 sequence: CASSGPDRGLGNTIYF. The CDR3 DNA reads TGTGCCAGCAGCGGGCCGGACAGGGGGCTAGGAAACACCATATATTTT.

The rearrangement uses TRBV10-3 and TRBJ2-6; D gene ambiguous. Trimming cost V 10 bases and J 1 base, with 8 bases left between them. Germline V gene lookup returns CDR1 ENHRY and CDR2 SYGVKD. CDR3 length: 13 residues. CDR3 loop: CATSVSGANVLTF. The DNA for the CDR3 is TGTGCCACCTCGGTGTCTGGGGCCAACGTCCTGACTTTC.

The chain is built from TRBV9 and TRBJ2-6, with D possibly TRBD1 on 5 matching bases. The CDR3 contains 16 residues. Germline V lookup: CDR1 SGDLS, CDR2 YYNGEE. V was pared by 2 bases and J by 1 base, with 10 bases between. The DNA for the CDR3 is TGTGCCAGCAGCGTCAGGGTACTATCTGGGGCCAACGTCCTGACTTTC. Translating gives CASSVRVLSGANVLTF. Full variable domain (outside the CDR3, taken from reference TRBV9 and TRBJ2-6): DSGVTQTPKHLITATGQRVTLRCSPRSGDLSVYWYQQSLDQGLQFLIQYYNGEERAKGNILERFSAQQFPDLHSELNLSSLELGDSALYFCASSVRVLSGANVLTFGAGSRLTVL.

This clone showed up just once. The CDR3 spells CASSFTGGSQPQHF. The CDR3 DNA reads as TGTGCCAGCAGTTTTACAGGGGGGAGTCAGCCCCAGCATTTT. The rearrangement links TRBV27 to TRBJ1-5; TRBD1 matches 8 bases. Germline V CDR1 and CDR2: MNHEY, SMNVEV (reference sequence). The CDR3 sequence is 14 residues long. V was pared by 3 bases and J by 6 bases, with 4 bases of the junction left unmatched.

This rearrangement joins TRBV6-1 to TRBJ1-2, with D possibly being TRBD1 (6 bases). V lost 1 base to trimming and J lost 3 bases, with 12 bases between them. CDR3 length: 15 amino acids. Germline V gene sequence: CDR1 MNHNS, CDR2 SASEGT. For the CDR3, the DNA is TGTGCCAGCAGTGAAGTCTTGTGGACAGACTATGGCTACACCTTC. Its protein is CASSEVLWTDYGYTF.

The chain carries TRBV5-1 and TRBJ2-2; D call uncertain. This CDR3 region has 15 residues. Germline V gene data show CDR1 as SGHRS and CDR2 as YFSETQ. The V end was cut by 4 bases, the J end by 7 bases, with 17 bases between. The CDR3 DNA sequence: TGCGCCAGCAGCCTACCGCAAGGCGCGGTCGGGGAGCTGTTTTTT. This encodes CASSLPQGAVGELFF. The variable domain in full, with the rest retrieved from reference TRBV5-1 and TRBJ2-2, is KAGVTQTPRYLIKTRGQQVTLSCSPISGHRSVSWYQQTPGQGLQFLFEYFSETQRNKGNFPGRFSGRQFSNSRSEMNVSTLELGDSALYLCASSLPQGAVGELFFGEGSRLTVL.

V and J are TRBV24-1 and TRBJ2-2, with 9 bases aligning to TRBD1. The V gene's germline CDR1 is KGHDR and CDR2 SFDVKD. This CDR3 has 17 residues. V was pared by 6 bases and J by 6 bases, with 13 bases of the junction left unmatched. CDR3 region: CATSHRSRTGDSGELFF. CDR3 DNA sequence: TGTGCCACCAGTCACAGATCTCGGACAGGGGATTCCGGGGAGCTGTTTTTT.

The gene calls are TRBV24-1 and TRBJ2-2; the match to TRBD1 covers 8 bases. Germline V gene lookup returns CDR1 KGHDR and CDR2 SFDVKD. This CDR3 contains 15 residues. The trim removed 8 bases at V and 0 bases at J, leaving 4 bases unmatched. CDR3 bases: TGTGCCACCAAAGGACAGGGAACGAACACCGGGGAGCTGTTTTTT. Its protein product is CATKGQGTNTGELFF.

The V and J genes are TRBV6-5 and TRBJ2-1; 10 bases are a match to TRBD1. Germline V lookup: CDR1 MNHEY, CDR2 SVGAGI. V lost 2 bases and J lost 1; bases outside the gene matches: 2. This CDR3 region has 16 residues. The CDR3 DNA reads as TGTGCCAGCAGTTACGGACAGGGGGTGTCCTACAATGAGCAGTTCTTC. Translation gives CASSYGQGVSYNEQFF.

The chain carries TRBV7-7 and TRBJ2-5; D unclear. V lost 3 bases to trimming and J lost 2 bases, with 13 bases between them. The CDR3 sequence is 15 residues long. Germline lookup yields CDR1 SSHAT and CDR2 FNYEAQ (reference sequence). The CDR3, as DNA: TGTGCCAGCAGCTTTATTCGCGGCCTTCAAGAGACCCAGTACTTC. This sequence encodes CASSFIRGLQETQYF.

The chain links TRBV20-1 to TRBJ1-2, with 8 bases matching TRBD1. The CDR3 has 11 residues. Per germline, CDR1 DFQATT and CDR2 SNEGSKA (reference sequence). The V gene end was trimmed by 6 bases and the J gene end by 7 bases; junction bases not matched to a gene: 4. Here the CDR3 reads CSARGQVGYTF. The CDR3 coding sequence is TGCAGTGCAAGGGGACAGGTTGGCTACACCTTC.